This note documents a single T cell receptor (beta chain) sequence. Its target is not known. The V end was cut by 3 bases, the J end by 8 bases, with 11 bases between. The CDR3 sequence is 13 residues long. Germline V gene sequence: CDR1 SGHTA, CDR2 FQGNSA. This sample is part of a study of CD8 T cells in Susac syndrome. The RNA, roughly 0.45 to 1 ug, was put through reverse transcription using random hexamers. MiXCR, applied by TCRdb to the immunoSEQ multiplex PCR reads, yields one record per CDR3 protein. The sample has 110,000 or so distinct CDR3 sequences; about 92% are singletons. High-throughput TCR beta sequencing covered peripheral CD8+ and CD4+ T cells. General study points: The study admitted that it had a relatively small number of individuals in its TCR sequencing and HLA analysis.

V gene TRBV7-2 combines with J gene TRBJ2-1; maybe TRBD1 (5 bases). Sequenced: CD4+ T cells from PBMCs. This sequence was found in a human donor with multiple sclerosis. In nucleotides, the CDR3 is TGTGCCAGCAGCTTTACTCAGGGCTATGAGCAGTTCTTC. It specifies CASSFTQGYEQFF.